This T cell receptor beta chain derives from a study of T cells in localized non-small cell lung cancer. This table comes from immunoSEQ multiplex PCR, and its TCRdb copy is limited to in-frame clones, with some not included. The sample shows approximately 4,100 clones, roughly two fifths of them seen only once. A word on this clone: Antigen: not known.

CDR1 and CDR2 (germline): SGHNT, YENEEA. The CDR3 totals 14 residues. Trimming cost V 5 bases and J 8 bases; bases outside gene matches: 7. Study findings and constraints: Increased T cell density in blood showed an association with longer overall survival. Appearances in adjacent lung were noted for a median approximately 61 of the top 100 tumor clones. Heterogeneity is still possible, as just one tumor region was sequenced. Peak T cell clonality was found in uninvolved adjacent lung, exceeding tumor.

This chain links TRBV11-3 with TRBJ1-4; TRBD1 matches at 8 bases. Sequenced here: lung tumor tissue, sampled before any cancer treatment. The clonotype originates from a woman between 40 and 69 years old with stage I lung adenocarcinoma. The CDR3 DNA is TGTGCCAGCAGCCAGGGGGCGCGATGGGAAAAACTGTTTTTT. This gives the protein CASSQGARWEKLFF.